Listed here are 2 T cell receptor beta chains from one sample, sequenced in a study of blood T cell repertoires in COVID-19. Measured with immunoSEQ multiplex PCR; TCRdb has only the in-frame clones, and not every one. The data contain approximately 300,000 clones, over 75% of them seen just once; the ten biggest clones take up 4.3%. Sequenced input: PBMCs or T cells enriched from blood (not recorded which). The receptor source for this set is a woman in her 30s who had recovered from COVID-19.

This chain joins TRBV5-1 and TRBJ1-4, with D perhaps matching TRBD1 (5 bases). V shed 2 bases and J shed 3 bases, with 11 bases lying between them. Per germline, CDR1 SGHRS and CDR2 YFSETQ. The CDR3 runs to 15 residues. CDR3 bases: TGCGCCAGCAGCTTCTCTAGGGGCTCTAATGAAAAACTGTTTTTT. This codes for CASSFSRGSNEKLFF.

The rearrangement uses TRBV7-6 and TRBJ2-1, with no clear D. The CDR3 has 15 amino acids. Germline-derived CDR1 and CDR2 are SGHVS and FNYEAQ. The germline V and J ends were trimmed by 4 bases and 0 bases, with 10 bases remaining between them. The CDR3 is CASSSTVSSYNEQFF. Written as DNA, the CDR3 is TGTGCCAGCAGCTCCACAGTGAGCTCCTACAATGAGCAGTTCTTC.